This entry describes one T cell receptor beta chain. The sample is drawn from a study of cytomegalovirus exposure and HLA in healthy donors. PCR used 60 Vbeta primers and 13 Jbeta primers. TCRdb keeps only in-frame clones here, not all; method: immunoSEQ multiplex PCR. The table lists under 200,000 clones. Unrecorded immune exposure was likely among donors, who were nominally healthy when sampled. Looked up from germline, CDR1 is SNHLY and CDR2 is FYNNEI. The length of the CDR3 is 12 residues. Deletions cut 2 bases from V and 6 bases from J, with 8 bases between. The chain recombines TRBV2 with TRBJ2-7; TRBD2 is a possible D gene (6 bases). Sequencing input: PBMCs. This TCR was sampled from a woman aged 18-30 years in good health and CMV-seropositive. The CDR3 sequence: CASSEMGGEQYF. The CDR3 nucleotides are TGTGCCAGCAGTGAAATGGGAGGCGAGCAGTACTTC.